This entry lists 26 T cell receptor beta chains sequenced from one sample in a study of T cell changes during pregnancy in multiple sclerosis. The repertoire was sequenced with immunoSEQ multiplex PCR; TCRdb's copy has only in-frame clones and lacks some. The sample includes tens of thousands of clones, 90% to 95% seen only once; the top ten take less than 2%. Specimen: peripheral blood, collected after pregnancy. These receptors all stem from a female donor in good health, enrolled as a control in a pregnancy study.

This chain connects TRBV4-2 to TRBJ1-2, with D possibly being TRBD1 (5 bases). Germline V gene sequence: CDR1 LGHNA, CDR2 YNFKEQ. This CDR3 is built from 16 residues. The V end lost 0 bases, the J end lost 0 bases, and 11 bases lay between the germline ends. As DNA, the CDR3 is TGTGCCAGCAGCCAAGATGGGGCAGCCACTAACTATGGCTACACCTTC. It specifies CASSQDGAATNYGYTF.

The rearrangement uses TRBV6-6 and TRBJ1-1, with D unresolved. V lost 6 bases to trimming and J lost 6 bases, with 23 bases between them. The germline CDR1 and CDR2 sequences are MNHNY and SVGAGI (reference sequence). The CDR3 runs 16 residues. CDR3 protein: CASSLNSGTLYPEAFF. As DNA, the CDR3 is TGTGCCAGCAGCCTTAACTCAGGTACTCTTTACCCTGAAGCTTTCTTT.

The J gene is TRBJ1-6, the V gene TRBV2, with 7 nucleotides matching TRBD1. Trimming at V came to 4 bases and at J to 5 bases, leaving 14 bases not matched to a gene. Germline V gene sequence: CDR1 SNHLY, CDR2 FYNNEI. The CDR3 is made up of 18 amino acids. The CDR3 region has the DNA TGTGCCAGCAGTGCGCTTTTACAGGGGACAAATAATAATTCACCCCTCCACTTT. This encodes CASSALLQGTNNNSPLHF.

The rearrangement uses TRBV7-9 and TRBJ2-7; TRBD1 aligns across 9 bases. The CDR3 consists of 13 residues. V shed 5 bases, J shed 6 bases, and the junction held 5 bases outside the gene matches. Germline CDR1 SEHNR, CDR2 FQNEAQ (reference sequence). In DNA, the CDR3 is TGTGCCAGCAGCCGACAGGGGGAGGTCGAGCAGTACTTC. Residues: CASSRQGEVEQYF.

This chain uses TRBV2 with TRBJ1-6; D not certain. V was shortened by 1 base and J by 10 bases, with 11 bases between the two germline ends. In germline, CDR1 is SNHLY, CDR2 FYNNEI. The CDR3 has 14 amino acids. The CDR3 spells CASSEVGGLSPLHF. The CDR3 nucleotides read TGTGCCAGCAGTGAAGTCGGAGGTCTGTCACCCCTCCACTTT.

V and J are TRBV27 and TRBJ2-1, with 11 bases lining up with TRBD2. CDR1 and CDR2 (germline): MNHEY, SMNVEV (reference sequence). The ends lost 5 bases at V and 8 bases at J; junction bases unmatched: 8. The CDR3 is made up of 15 amino acids. The DNA for the CDR3 is TGTGCCAGCAGTCCCCGACTAGCGGGGAGGGATGAGCAGTTCTTC. Translation: CASSPRLAGRDEQFF.

V is TRBV7-2 and J is TRBJ1-5; unclear D gene. Trimming pared 4 bases from V and 4 bases from J, leaving 11 bases between. CDR1 SGHTA and CDR2 FQGNSA come from the germline V gene. The CDR3 has 14 amino acids. CDR3: CASSSGINNQPQHF. CDR3 DNA: TGTGCCAGCAGCTCGGGAATCAATAATCAGCCCCAGCATTTT.

This clone was observed a single time. The chain carries TRBV7-8 and TRBJ1-4, with 9 bases lining up with TRBD1. The J segment lost 7 bases and the V segment lost 3 bases, leaving 6 bases of the junction unmatched. This CDR3 region has 15 residues. The germline gives CDR1 SGHVS, CDR2 FQNEAQ. CDR3 nucleotides: TGTGCCAGCAGCTTGGGACAGGGAGGAGTTGAAAAACTGTTTTTT. Translating gives CASSLGQGGVEKLFF.

V is TRBV7-2 and J is TRBJ2-2, with 7 positions matching TRBD1. Germline V gene data show CDR1 as SGHTA and CDR2 as FQGNSA. J gave up 7 bases and V 3 bases, and 8 bases lay outside the gene matches. The CDR3 consists of 15 residues. CDR3 DNA: TGTGCCAGCAGCTTCGGACAGGCCCGGGGCGGGGAGCTGTTTTTT. Translated, it gives CASSFGQARGGELFF.

This sequence joins TRBV6-6 and TRBJ1-2; 7 bases map to TRBD1. Germline lookup yields CDR1 MNHNY and CDR2 SVGAGI (reference sequence). This CDR3 contains 11 residues. Unmatched junction bases numbered 2, after V lost 7 bases and J lost 6 bases. CDR3 DNA sequence: TGTGCCAGCAACGACAGGGATGGCTACACCTTC. Translated: CASNDRDGYTF.

The V call is TRBV18, the J call TRBJ1-1; D is perhaps TRBD1 (5 bases). Trimming left V 6 bases short and J 11 bases short, with 16 bases between. The length of the CDR3 is 12 residues. Germline loops: CDR1 KGHSH, CDR2 LQKENI. DNA for the CDR3: TGTGCCAGCTCTCCTCAACGGGGGGAGGCTTTCTTT. As protein: CASSPQRGEAFF.

The chain joins TRBV19 to TRBJ1-4, with 9 bases lining up with TRBD1. V shed 4 bases, J shed 11 bases, and the junction held 11 bases outside the gene matches. The CDR3 is 15 residues long. The germline CDR1 and CDR2 sequences are LNHDA and SQIVND (reference sequence). The CDR3 region is CASSTRNRGRGKLFF. The CDR3 DNA follows: TGTGCCAGTAGTACCCGGAACAGGGGGCGCGGGAAACTGTTTTTT.

J is TRBJ1-2 and V is TRBV4-2; D ambiguous. Germline CDR1 and CDR2: LGHNA and YNFKEQ. The CDR3 loop spans 15 amino acids. V was clipped by 4 bases and J by 0 bases, with 12 bases between them. CDR3 sequence reads: CASSPRAGANYGYTF. The CDR3 region has the DNA TGTGCCAGCAGCCCCCGAGCCGGAGCTAACTATGGCTACACCTTC.

V usage is TRBV28 and J usage is TRBJ2-7; 10 nucleotides agree with TRBD1. V shed 6 bases and J 4 bases; nucleotides not matched to a gene: 9. Germline loops: CDR1 MDHEN, CDR2 SYDVKM. The CDR3 is 15 residues long. The CDR3 here is CASRSGQGEIYEQYF. The CDR3 bases are TGTGCCAGCAGGTCCGGACAGGGGGAAATTTACGAGCAGTACTTC.

The chain has TRBV14 and TRBJ1-2; no firm D call. The germline V gene has CDR1 SGHDN and CDR2 FVKESK. The length of the CDR3 is 14 residues. Trimming cost V 4 bases and J 1 base, with 10 bases left between them. The CDR3 sequence is CASSPPRFNYGYTF. CDR3 nucleotide sequence: TGTGCCAGCAGCCCCCCCCGGTTTAACTATGGCTACACCTTC.

V is TRBV9 and J is TRBJ2-5; D remains ambiguous. This CDR3 region has 17 residues. The germline V gene encodes CDR1 SGDLS and CDR2 YYNGEE. The ends were cut back, 0 bases at V and 2 bases at J, with 17 bases in the middle. This CDR3 reads CASSVEPSPHPQETQYF. The CDR3 DNA reads as TGTGCCAGCAGCGTAGAGCCATCACCTCATCCTCAAGAGACCCAGTACTTC.

The chain has TRBV15 and TRBJ2-7; a weak D match, TRBD2 (6 bases). CDR1 LNHNV and CDR2 YYDKDF come from the germline V gene (reference sequence). Trimming took off 2 bases at V and 4 bases at J, with 15 bases between the two ends. The length of the CDR3 is 15 residues. CDR3 in DNA: TGTGCCACCAGCAGAATCCAGGGTGGGGGGTACGAGCAGTACTTC. Its translation is CATSRIQGGGYEQYF.

This chain connects TRBV4-1 to TRBJ2-2; D gene ambiguous. This CDR3 is built from 13 residues. The germline CDR1 and CDR2 sequences are MGHRA and YSYEKL. The germline V and J ends were trimmed by 1 base and 5 bases, with 5 bases remaining between them. In DNA form, the CDR3 reads TGCGCCAGCAGCCAAGTCGCGACCGGGGAGCTGTTTTTT. Its translation: CASSQVATGELFF.

The J gene is TRBJ2-5, the V gene TRBV20-1; no clear D gene. The CDR3 runs to 11 residues. The V and J ends lost 5 bases and 11 bases respectively, with 15 bases between them. The germline gives CDR1 DFQATT, CDR2 SNEGSKA (reference sequence). This chain's CDR3 is CSAQTPLGQYF. Here the CDR3 DNA reads TGCAGTGCTCAGACCCCTCTCGGGCAGTACTTC.

The V gene is TRBV7-6, the J gene TRBJ2-7; TRBD1 matches at 8 bases. There are 19 residues in the CDR3. Germline CDR1 and CDR2: SGHVS and FNYEAQ. Trimming removed 0 bases from V and 7 bases from J; junction bases left unmatched: 20. In DNA form, the CDR3 reads TGTGCCAGCAGCTTAGCCCCCCCGGACAGGGCTCCGCTTCTATGGGAGCAGTACTTC. Its translation: CASSLAPPDRAPLLWEQYF.

The CDR3, as DNA: TGTGCCAGCAGTTCCTTGGACAGGGGGTACAATGAGCAGTTCTTC. It translates to CASSSLDRGYNEQFF. This sequence joins TRBV27 and TRBJ2-1; TRBD1 matches 10 bases. Germline V gene data show CDR1 as MNHEY and CDR2 as SMNVEV (reference sequence). With V trimmed by 4 bases and J by 4 bases, 4 bases remained unmatched. The CDR3 contains 15 residues.

The rearrangement uses TRBV30 and TRBJ2-7; TRBD2 matches at 7 bases. The CDR3 length is 12 residues. The J segment lost 5 bases and the V segment lost 0 bases, leaving 1 base of the junction unmatched. Germline lookup yields CDR1 GTSNPN and CDR2 SVGIG (reference sequence). The CDR3 loop reads CAWSVAGDEQYF. In DNA, the CDR3 is TGTGCCTGGAGTGTGGCGGGGGACGAGCAGTACTTC.

CDR3 DNA: TGTGCTAGTGGTCAAAACACTGAAGCTTTCTTT. Its translation: CASGQNTEAFF. V and J are TRBV12-5 and TRBJ1-1, with D unresolved. Per the germline V gene, CDR1 is LGHNT and CDR2 is FRNRAP. Trimming removed 5 bases at V and 2 bases at J, with 3 bases between. This CDR3 region has 11 residues.

V usage is TRBV6-1 and J usage is TRBJ1-1, with D perhaps matching TRBD1 (5 bases). This CDR3 is built from 12 residues. CDR1 is MNHNS, CDR2 SASEGT, per germline. Trimming stripped 3 bases from V and 9 bases from J, with 11 bases between. The CDR3 region has the DNA TGTGCCAGCAGTGACAGGGTCCGGAAAGCTTTCTTT. This codes for CASSDRVRKAFF.

This chain uses TRBV7-9 with TRBJ2-1, with 7 positions matching TRBD1. The germline V gene has CDR1 SEHNR and CDR2 FQNEAQ (reference sequence). J lost 0 bases, V lost 5 bases, and 7 bases had no gene match. This CDR3 contains 16 residues. CDR3: CASSGYRGSSYNEQFF. CDR3 coding DNA: TGTGCCAGCAGCGGCTACAGGGGTAGCTCCTACAATGAGCAGTTCTTC.

The chain joins TRBV6-6 to TRBJ2-1; D is uncertain. Germline values: CDR1 MNHNY, CDR2 SVGAGI (reference sequence). Deletions cut 2 bases from V and 0 bases from J, with 8 bases between. CDR3 size: 15 residues. CDR3 DNA: TGTGCCAGCAGTTACGAGCCTAGCTCCTACAATGAGCAGTTCTTC. Its translation is CASSYEPSSYNEQFF.